The rows below give T cell receptor beta chains drawn from one sample of a study of T-cell memory formation after mild COVID-19. TCRdb re-called the 5' RACE reads with MiXCR, one entry per CDR3 protein. The data hold over 70,000 distinct CDR3 sequences, with about 14% observed a single time. What was sequenced was PBMCs or a T cell subset sorted from them (not recorded which). The origin of the receptors is a man aged 18-30 years who had mild COVID-19 (a few samples of this study predate the infection). Cell type and time point are not known. The CDR3 runs from the conserved cysteine through the conserved F or W. A D gene is named only where the DNA matches it firmly. Size is omitted from some rows. Given values are once, few, many or a class for expanded clones.

V gene: TRBV5-4; clone size: NA; D gene: TRBD2; J gene: TRBJ2-1; CDR3 DNA: TGTGCCAGCTTCAGCGGGGGGGTGAACAATGAGCAGTTCTTC; CDR3 protein: CASFSGGVNNEQFF
V gene: TRBV7-9; clone size: few; D gene: NA; J gene: TRBJ2-3; CDR3 DNA: TGTGCCAGCAGCTCCGTAGGGACTGCGGGAGATACGCAGTATTTT; CDR3 protein: CASSSVGTAGDTQYF
V gene: TRBV5-1; clone size: NA; D gene: NA; J gene: TRBJ2-5; CDR3 DNA: TGCGCCAGCTGCCCCAACCCGGGACTGCAAGAGACCCAGTACTTC; CDR3 protein: CASCPNPGLQETQYF
V gene: TRBV24-1; clone size: NA; D gene: NA; J gene: TRBJ2-4; CDR3 DNA: TGTGCCACCAGTGACGGGACACTAGCCAAAAACATTCAGTACTTC; CDR3 protein: CATSDGTLAKNIQYF
V gene: TRBV12-3/TRBV12-4; clone size: NA; D gene: TRBD1; J gene: TRBJ1-6; CDR3 DNA: TGTGCCAGCAGTTCGGGACAGGTCCCTTTTTCGAATTCACCCCTCCACTTT; CDR3 protein: CASSSGQVPFSNSPLHF
V gene: TRBV28; clone size: few; D gene: TRBD1; J gene: TRBJ2-2; CDR3 DNA: TGTGCCAGCAGTCCATTCTTGGGGGGGACAGGGAAGACCGGGGAGCTGTTTTTT; CDR3 protein: CASSPFLGGTGKTGELFF
V gene: TRBV6-5; clone size: NA; D gene: NA; J gene: TRBJ2-1; CDR3 DNA: TGTGCCAGCAGTCCGAAACAGGGTATCGATGAGCAGTTCTTC; CDR3 protein: CASSPKQGIDEQFF
V gene: TRBV7-6; clone size: few; D gene: TRBD2; J gene: TRBJ2-5; CDR3 DNA: TGTGCCAGCAGCTTTGGGATAACTAGCGCTCGAGAGACCCAGTACTTC; CDR3 protein: CASSFGITSARETQYF
V gene: TRBV7-3; clone size: NA; D gene: NA; J gene: TRBJ1-1; CDR3 DNA: TGTGCCAGCAGCAAAGGGCAAGGATCGAACACTGAAGCTTTCTTT; CDR3 protein: CASSKGQGSNTEAFF
V gene: TRBV4-3; clone size: many; D gene: TRBD2; J gene: TRBJ2-6; CDR3 DNA: TGCGCCAGCAGCCAAGATGGGGGGGCTGGGGCCAACGTCCTGACTTTC; CDR3 protein: CASSQDGGAGANVLTF
V gene: TRBV6-2/TRBV6-3; clone size: few; D gene: NA; J gene: TRBJ1-6; CDR3 DNA: TGTGCCAGCAGCCCAGGTACAGCCCTCCACTTT; CDR3 protein: CASSPGTALHF
V gene: TRBV15; clone size: few; D gene: TRBD1; J gene: TRBJ1-1; CDR3 DNA: TGTGCCACCAACCCGACAGGGAGGAACACTGAAGCTTTCTTT; CDR3 protein: CATNPTGRNTEAFF
V gene: TRBV27; clone size: few; D gene: NA; J gene: TRBJ2-5; CDR3 DNA: TGTGCCAGCAGATCAGGGTTTTGGGAGACCCAGTACTTC; CDR3 protein: CASRSGFWETQYF
V gene: TRBV6-5; clone size: few; D gene: TRBD2; J gene: TRBJ2-1; CDR3 DNA: TGTGCCAGCCAGAAGCGGGGGGCTTACAATGAGCAGTTCTTC; CDR3 protein: CASQKRGAYNEQFF
V gene: TRBV15; clone size: few; D gene: NA; J gene: TRBJ1-4; CDR3 DNA: TGTGCCACCGGGTATGTTGGGGGGCGCGAGGAAAAACTGTTTTTT; CDR3 protein: CATGYVGGREEKLFF
V gene: TRBV25-1; clone size: few; D gene: TRBD1; J gene: TRBJ2-5; CDR3 DNA: TGTGCCAGCACCATTAAGGGAACAGGGGTCCAAGAGACCCAGTACTTC; CDR3 protein: CASTIKGTGVQETQYF
V gene: TRBV6-5; clone size: many; D gene: NA; J gene: TRBJ2-2; CDR3 DNA: TGTGCCAGCAGTTACGTCCTACGGACCGCGAACACCGGGGAGCTGTTTTTT; CDR3 protein: CASSYVLRTANTGELFF
V gene: TRBV7-9; clone size: few; D gene: NA; J gene: TRBJ2-5; CDR3 DNA: TGTGCCAGCGGCTACCCGCGGGACACCCGCCAAGAGACCCAGTACTTC; CDR3 protein: CASGYPRDTRQETQYF
V gene: TRBV5-1; clone size: NA; D gene: TRBD1; J gene: TRBJ2-2; CDR3 DNA: TGCGCCAGCAGCCCCCCTGGATTGAACAGGGGGTATACCGGGGAGCTGTTTTTT; CDR3 protein: CASSPPGLNRGYTGELFF
V gene: TRBV6-5; clone size: many; D gene: TRBD2; J gene: TRBJ2-3; CDR3 DNA: TGTGCCAGCAGTAGACTAGCGGGGGTCACAGATACGCAGTATTTT; CDR3 protein: CASSRLAGVTDTQYF
V gene: TRBV6-5; clone size: NA; D gene: TRBD1; J gene: TRBJ1-6; CDR3 DNA: TGTGCCAGCAGTTTTGGGACAGGGTCAATTAATTCACCCCTCCACTTT; CDR3 protein: CASSFGTGSINSPLHF
V gene: TRBV7-2; clone size: NA; D gene: TRBD1; J gene: TRBJ1-1; CDR3 DNA: TGTGCCAGCAGCTTAAGACAGGGTCGTGAAGCTTTCTTT; CDR3 protein: CASSLRQGREAFF
V gene: TRBV4-3; clone size: NA; D gene: TRBD2; J gene: TRBJ2-1; CDR3 DNA: TGCGCCAGCAGCCAAGGTTTCCTAGCGGGGACACAGCAGTTCTTC; CDR3 protein: CASSQGFLAGTQQFF